Below, 21 T cell receptor beta chains from the same sample are listed, as sequenced in a study of blood T cell repertoires in COVID-19. The data were produced by immunoSEQ multiplex PCR, yet TCRdb's version contains in-frame clones alone and is incomplete. The sample shows some 240,000 clones, 90% of them seen only once. The sample comprised peripheral blood. Receptor source: a woman aged 60 to 75 with COVID-19, enrolled during active disease.

The CDR3: CASSTNDRSNQPQHF. CDR3 DNA: TGTGCCAGTAGTACCAACGACAGGAGCAATCAGCCCCAGCATTTT. The gene calls are TRBV19 and TRBJ1-5; maybe TRBD1 (6 bases). Germline CDR1 is LNHDA and CDR2 is SQIVND (reference sequence). Trimming removed 4 bases at V and 1 base at J, with 11 bases between. CDR3 size: 15 residues.

The chain joins TRBV7-3 to TRBJ2-5; 9 nucleotides agree with TRBD2. This CDR3 has 14 residues. V was clipped by 1 base and J by 9 bases; unmatched bases: 6. In germline, CDR1 is SGHTA, CDR2 FQGTGA. CDR3 coding DNA: TGTGCCAGCAGCTTAATGGGGACTAGCCCGGCCCAGTACTTC. Translated: CASSLMGTSPAQYF.

The chain combines TRBV10-3 with TRBJ2-7, with 7 nucleotides matching TRBD1. The germline gives CDR1 ENHRY, CDR2 SYGVKD. The CDR3 loop spans 13 amino acids. The J segment lost 4 bases and the V segment lost 9 bases, leaving 9 bases of the junction unmatched. The CDR3 loop reads CAIGDSSLYEQYF. CDR3 coding DNA: TGTGCCATAGGGGACAGCAGCCTGTACGAGCAGTACTTC.

The V and J genes are TRBV5-4 and TRBJ2-1, with 7 bases aligning to TRBD2. CDR1 and CDR2 (germline): SGHNT, YYREEE (reference sequence). Unmatched junction bases numbered 6, after V lost 3 bases and J lost 0 bases. The CDR3 is 16 amino acids. CDR3 sequence: CASSSSAGSSYNEQFF. For the CDR3, the DNA is TGTGCCAGCAGCTCGTCAGCGGGGAGCTCCTACAATGAGCAGTTCTTC.

The chain has TRBV6-7 and TRBJ1-1, with D possibly matching TRBD1 (6 bases). TRBV6-7 has ORF status, its function being uncertain. The length of the CDR3 is 15 residues. Trimming removed 0 bases at V and 4 bases at J, with 12 bases between. The CDR3 bases are TGTGCCAGCAGTTACTCCCAGGGGCGGGTCACTGAAGCTTTCTTT. It specifies CASSYSQGRVTEAFF.

The V gene is TRBV5-4, the J gene TRBJ2-7, with TRBD2 matching over 8 bases. Germline V CDR1 and CDR2: SGHNT, YYREEE (reference sequence). J gave up 2 bases and V 4 bases, and 5 bases lay outside the gene matches. The CDR3 spans 14 residues. The CDR3 sequence is CASSPRTSTYEQYF. The CDR3 DNA reads as TGTGCCAGCAGCCCACGGACTAGCACCTACGAGCAGTACTTC.

This chain joins TRBV5-1 and TRBJ2-7; no clear D gene. Between the trimmed V and J ends, which lost 3 bases and 5 bases, there was a span of 12 bases. CDR3 length: 13 residues. Germline lookup yields CDR1 SGHRS and CDR2 YFSETQ. Here the CDR3 reads CASSYPESHEQYF. The DNA of the CDR3 is TGCGCCAGCAGCTACCCTGAAAGCCACGAGCAGTACTTC.

This clone was observed once. This chain joins TRBV4-2 and TRBJ2-7; 7 nucleotides align to TRBD2. The J segment lost 2 bases and the V segment lost 5 bases, leaving 18 bases of the junction unmatched. The V gene's germline CDR1 is LGHNA and CDR2 YNFKEQ. The CDR3 runs 18 residues. The CDR3 DNA is TGTGCCAGCAGCTTATCAGGACTAGTTTCCGCTAGTACCTACGAGCAGTACTTC. Translation gives CASSLSGLVSASTYEQYF.

This clone was recorded once. Here the CDR3 reads CASSNTGVWRMNTEAFF. Written as DNA, the CDR3 is TGTGCCAGCAGCAATACAGGGGTCTGGCGGATGAACACTGAAGCTTTCTTT. The chain couples TRBV7-9 to TRBJ1-1, with TRBD1 identical over 7 bases. The ends lost 5 bases at V and 0 bases at J; junction bases unmatched: 12. Germline assignment: CDR1 SEHNR and CDR2 FQNEAQ (reference sequence). The CDR3 sequence is 17 residues long.

The CDR3 region has the DNA TGTGCCAGCAGCTTAATGGGGCCTAACACCGGGGAGCTGTTTTTT. This sequence encodes CASSLMGPNTGELFF. The chain has TRBV7-2 and TRBJ2-2, with D maybe TRBD1 (5 bases). Trimming pared 2 bases from V and 2 bases from J, leaving 9 bases between. Germline assignment: CDR1 SGHTA and CDR2 FQGNSA. This CDR3 comprises 15 residues.

The J gene is TRBJ1-2, the V gene TRBV4-1; D call uncertain. Between the trimmed V and J ends, which lost 0 bases and 5 bases, there was a span of 10 bases. Germline V gene lookup returns CDR1 MGHRA and CDR2 YSYEKL. The CDR3 is made up of 14 amino acids. In DNA, the CDR3 is TGCGCCAGCAGCCAAGACGCTAGATGGTATGGCTACACCTTC. Translated, it gives CASSQDARWYGYTF.

The chain joins TRBV6-2 or TRBV6-3 to TRBJ2-2; 7 nucleotides line up with TRBD2. The CDR3 runs 16 residues. Germline V gene data show CDR1 as MNHEY and CDR2 as SVGEGT. The J segment lost 0 bases and the V segment lost 6 bases, leaving 7 bases of the junction unmatched. CDR3 amino acids: CASSKPSGSNTGELFF. Written as DNA, the CDR3 is TGTGCCAGCAGCAAACCTAGCGGCTCGAACACCGGGGAGCTGTTTTTT.

This rearrangement joins TRBV27 to TRBJ1-2; no clear D gene. Germline loops: CDR1 MNHEY, CDR2 SMNVEV (reference sequence). Trimming took off 2 bases at V and 8 bases at J, with 15 bases between the two ends. This CDR3 is built from 14 residues. CDR3 residues: CASSLVFAGEGYTF. CDR3 DNA: TGTGCCAGCAGTTTAGTATTTGCGGGAGAAGGCTACACCTTC.

As to this clone: At one end, the junction sequence differs from germline, possibly due to a read error. The chain uses TRBV4-1 and TRBJ2-3; 12 nucleotides line up with TRBD2. This CDR3 has 20 residues. The germline V gene has CDR1 MGHRA and CDR2 YSYEKL. The CDR3 sequence: CASRQVGLAGGPGSTDTQYF. CDR3 nucleotide sequence: TGCGCCAGCAGACAAGTGGGGCTAGCGGGGGGGCCCGGGTCCACAGATACGCAGTATTTT.

V gene TRBV4-3 combines with J gene TRBJ1-6, with a tentative D call TRBD1 (6 bases). Trimming shortened V by 0 bases and J by 7 bases, and 10 bases separated the two germline ends. Per germline, CDR1 LGHNA and CDR2 YSLEER. The CDR3 totals 15 residues. CDR3 nucleotides: TGCGCCAGCAGCCAAGAAGGTACAGGGAATTCACCCCTCCACTTT. It translates to CASSQEGTGNSPLHF.

The chain employs TRBV6-2 or TRBV6-3 and TRBJ2-1; D may be TRBD1 (6 bases). The CDR3 is 15 residues long. Germline lookup yields CDR1 MNHEY and CDR2 SVGEGT. Deletions cut 1 base from V and 7 bases from J, with 14 bases between. DNA of the CDR3: TGTGCCAGCAGTTACTTAACAGGGTTAAGGAATGAGCAGTTCTTC. Its translation is CASSYLTGLRNEQFF.

This chain connects TRBV10-3 to TRBJ1-1; D is unresolved. Per germline, CDR1 ENHRY and CDR2 SYGVKD. The length of the CDR3 is 12 residues. V gave up 0 bases and J gave up 7 bases, with 6 bases separating them. The CDR3 spells CAISESSSEAFF. The CDR3 nucleotides are TGTGCCATCAGTGAGTCGAGTAGTGAAGCTTTCTTT.

The chain combines TRBV5-4 with TRBJ2-3; a possible D gene is TRBD2 (6 bases). The CDR3 has 18 residues. Germline V CDR1 and CDR2: SGHNT, YYREEE (reference sequence). Trimming stripped 0 bases from V and 4 bases from J, with 21 bases between. The CDR3 bases are TGTGCCAGCAGCTTGGTCTACGGGGGTCTCTCTGGGGCAGATACGCAGTATTTT. Encoded protein: CASSLVYGGLSGADTQYF.

This clone was observed a single time. CDR3 amino acids: CAWRVRDRENTEAFF. DNA of the CDR3: TGTGCCTGGAGGGTCCGGGACAGGGAGAACACTGAAGCTTTCTTT. The J gene is TRBJ1-1, the V gene TRBV30, with 9 bases fitting TRBD1. Germline V gives CDR1 GTSNPN, CDR2 SVGIG (reference sequence). V trimming: 3 bases; J trimming: 1 base; junction bases outside the gene matches: 6. The CDR3 loop spans 15 amino acids.

This chain connects TRBV2 to TRBJ2-1; 8 nucleotides agree with TRBD2. The trim removed 1 base at V and 4 bases at J, leaving 6 bases unmatched. CDR3 length equals 16 residues. The germline CDR1 and CDR2 sequences are SNHLY and FYNNEI. CDR3 in DNA: TGTGCCAGCAGTGAAGGCGGGGGGAGTGCATACAATGAGCAGTTCTTC. Its translation: CASSEGGGSAYNEQFF.

The rearrangement joins TRBV7-2 to TRBJ1-4; possibly TRBD1 for D (6 bases). CDR3 size: 16 residues. Trimming cost V 4 bases and J 3 bases, with 15 bases left between them. Germline CDR1 is SGHTA and CDR2 is FQGNSA. The CDR3 spells CASSSRTDPANEKLFF. The CDR3 nucleotides are TGTGCCAGCAGCTCCCGGACAGACCCAGCTAATGAAAAACTGTTTTTT.